This record concerns one TCR beta chain sequence. The sample originates from a study of cytomegalovirus exposure and HLA in healthy donors. The PCR made use of 60 Vbeta and 13 Jbeta primers. Method: immunoSEQ multiplex PCR; TCRdb's copy keeps in-frame clones and lacks some. Its table lists some 89,000 clones. Germline V lookup: CDR1 SGHKS, CDR2 YYEKEE (reference sequence). V was trimmed by 4 bases and J by 4 bases, leaving 9 bases between them. The CDR3 consists of 13 residues. The origin of this receptor is a woman aged 30 to 39 in good health and CMV-seronegative. Sequencing was carried out using PBMCs. This chain links TRBV5-5 with TRBJ1-5, with a possible D match to TRBD1 (6 bases). DNA of the CDR3: TGTGCCAGCAGCGTCCAGGGGAATCAGCCCCAGCATTTT. This translates into CASSVQGNQPQHF.